This TCR beta chain appears in the sequencing data of a study of blood T cell repertoires in COVID-19. For the study at large: Some COVID-19 samples were acute and others convalescent; all came from the United States, Italy and Spain. Sample material is recorded as cDNA or gDNA derived from T cells, B-cell-depleted T cells, or PBMCs.

Original processing notes: Amplification of reference gene primers provided the estimated nucleated cell counts. The repertoire was sequenced with immunoSEQ multiplex PCR; TCRdb's copy has only in-frame clones and lacks some. That table is the source of V, J and clone size, and D and trimming were worked out from the DNA. The sample carries around 180,000 clones, approximately 85% recorded once. The J segment lost 8 bases and the V segment lost 5 bases, leaving 8 bases of the junction unmatched. The CDR3 has 13 residues. Germline values: CDR1 ENHRY, CDR2 SYGVKD. The J gene is TRBJ1-1, the V gene TRBV10-3, with 7 nucleotides matching TRBD1. The TCR was taken from a human donor with active or convalescent COVID-19. The donor label of this sample is uncertain. The sequencing sample was made of peripheral blood. The CDR3 nucleotides are TGTGCCATCAGTCTACCAGGGACAGAGGAAGCTTTCTTT. It yields the protein CAISLPGTEEAFF.